Each of the 19 T cell receptor beta chains below was sequenced from the same sample in a study of OX40 agonist ivuxolimab in advanced cancers. Measured with immunoSEQ multiplex PCR; TCRdb has only the in-frame clones, and not every one. Of tens of thousands of clones in the sample, roughly nine tenths were seen once. Source: CD4+ or CD8+ T cells sorted from blood, taken in a trial of the OX40 agonist ivuxolimab. These receptors all come from an adult with an advanced solid tumor such as melanoma, head and neck, liver or kidney cancer.

This clone has just a few counts. V usage is TRBV4-1 and J usage is TRBJ1-1, with a possible D match to TRBD1 (5 bases). Germline V gives CDR1 MGHRA, CDR2 YSYEKL. With 3 bases removed from V and 5 bases from J, the gap between germline ends came to 7 bases. This CDR3 is built from 12 residues. CDR3: CASSHRGTEAFF. The CDR3 DNA follows: TGCGCCAGCAGCCACCGGGGGACTGAAGCTTTCTTT.

CDR3 residues: CASSPGASTEAFF. The CDR3 nucleotides are TGTGCCAGCAGTCCAGGGGCCTCCACTGAAGCTTTCTTT. The chain employs TRBV6-4 and TRBJ1-1; D perhaps matches TRBD1 (6 bases). V was shortened by 5 bases and J by 4 bases, with 11 bases between the two germline ends. The CDR3 totals 13 residues. CDR1 is MRHNA, CDR2 SNTAGT, per germline.

The gene calls are TRBV28 and TRBJ2-1, with 11 bases matching TRBD1. The CDR3 is 15 residues long. The ends lost 6 bases at V and 7 bases at J; junction bases unmatched: 8. CDR1 and CDR2 from the germline V gene are MDHEN and SYDVKM. The CDR3 spells CASRTDRGRLNEQFF. For the CDR3, the DNA is TGTGCCAGCAGAACGGACAGGGGGCGCTTAAATGAGCAGTTCTTC.

This chain joins TRBV27 and TRBJ2-7; TRBD2 aligns across 8 bases. The V and J ends lost 0 bases and 3 bases, in that order; junction bases with no gene match: 10. Germline CDR1 reads MNHEY; CDR2 reads SMNVEV (reference sequence). This CDR3 is built from 17 residues. As DNA, the CDR3 is TGTGCCAGCAGTTTATCGTCGCCCTTCGCGGGGGGCTACGAGCAGTACTTC. Translation: CASSLSSPFAGGYEQYF.

The chain is built from TRBV19 and TRBJ1-5; D is perhaps TRBD1 (6 bases). V dropped 6 bases and J dropped 3 bases, with 12 bases sitting between them. The germline CDR1 and CDR2 sequences are LNHDA and SQIVND (reference sequence). The CDR3 is 14 residues long. CDR3: CASSTGTSNQPQHF. The CDR3 DNA follows: TGTGCCAGTAGCACCGGGACATCCAATCAGCCCCAGCATTTT.

The chain uses TRBV5-4 and TRBJ1-2; 8 bases are a match to TRBD1. After removal of 4 bases from V and 8 bases from J, the junction contained 4 bases not matched to a gene. Germline V gene lookup returns CDR1 SGHNT and CDR2 YYREEE (reference sequence). There are 12 residues in the CDR3. CDR3 nucleotide sequence: TGTGCCAGCAGCCCGGGACAGGAGGGCTACACCTTC. The encoded protein is CASSPGQEGYTF.

V and J are TRBV27 and TRBJ2-6; no firm D call. V lost 3 bases to trimming and J lost 0 bases, with 12 bases between them. This CDR3 is 17 amino acids long. Germline loops: CDR1 MNHEY, CDR2 SMNVEV (reference sequence). The CDR3 here is CASSFLDFSSGANVLTF. CDR3 nucleotide sequence: TGTGCCAGCAGTTTTTTAGATTTCAGCTCTGGGGCCAACGTCCTGACTTTC.

The chain carries TRBV6-5 and TRBJ2-1, with 9 bases matching TRBD2. This CDR3 region has 16 residues. Unmatched junction bases numbered 11, after V lost 3 bases and J lost 8 bases. Germline CDR1 and CDR2: MNHEY and SVGAGI. The CDR3 is CASSYGGLASVDEQFF. For the CDR3, the DNA is TGTGCCAGCAGTTATGGGGGACTAGCTAGCGTGGATGAGCAGTTCTTC.

The sample holds one count of this clone. The J gene is TRBJ2-7, the V gene TRBV4-1; D is unresolved. The CDR3 spans 14 residues. V dropped 1 base and J dropped 3 bases, with 10 bases sitting between them. The V gene's germline CDR1 is MGHRA and CDR2 YSYEKL. The CDR3 nucleotides are TGCGCCAGCAGCCAAGGGGCCAGAAACTACGAGCAGTACTTC. Translating gives CASSQGARNYEQYF.

The chain combines TRBV6-1 with TRBJ2-7; D is possibly TRBD1 (5 bases). The CDR3 covers 17 residues. The V gene's germline CDR1 is MNHNS and CDR2 SASEGT. The V and J ends lost 0 bases and 12 bases respectively, with 27 bases between them. The CDR3 region has the DNA TGTGCCAGCAGTGAAGCCCACACAGGCCTCTTCCGCCTCCGGTCGTACTTC. Amino acid sequence: CASSEAHTGLFRLRSYF.

The chain combines TRBV27 with TRBJ1-2; weak D call: TRBD1 (5 bases). The germline CDR1 and CDR2 sequences are MNHEY and SMNVEV (reference sequence). The CDR3 runs 16 residues. Trimming pared 6 bases from V and 5 bases from J, leaving 22 bases between. In DNA, the CDR3 is TGTGCCAGCAGCCCTACTTCGGGACTCCGACTATATGGCTACACCTTC. Its translation is CASSPTSGLRLYGYTF.

The chain is built from TRBV28 and TRBJ2-7; 8 bases line up with TRBD1. Germline lookup yields CDR1 MDHEN and CDR2 SYDVKM. This CDR3 has 14 residues. The junction had 5 bases not matched to a gene; V was cut back by 6 bases and J by 1 base. CDR3 in amino acids: CASSPDRGSYEQYF. The CDR3 nucleotides read TGTGCCAGCAGCCCAGACAGGGGTTCCTACGAGCAGTACTTC.

This chain uses TRBV29-1 with TRBJ2-7; D uncertain. The CDR3 runs 12 residues. Germline V gene sequence: CDR1 SQVTM, CDR2 ANQGSEA. Trimming stripped 6 bases from V and 3 bases from J, with 12 bases between. In nucleotides, the CDR3 is TGCAGCGTCCGTACGGCCCGCTACGAGCAGTACTTC. It specifies CSVRTARYEQYF.

In this sample, this clone turned up once. The V call is TRBV15, the J call TRBJ1-4, with D unresolved. In germline, CDR1 is LNHNV, CDR2 YYDKDF (reference sequence). Trimming removed 0 bases from V and 3 bases from J, with 17 bases in between. This CDR3 is built from 18 residues. The CDR3 DNA is TGTGCCACCAGCAGAGATTTTAGTCAAGGGTTAGCTAATGAAAAACTGTTTTTT. This gives the protein CATSRDFSQGLANEKLFF.

The chain links TRBV14 to TRBJ2-7, with D unresolved. The V gene lost 0 bases and the J gene lost 0 bases, with 3 bases spanning the gap. The germline gives CDR1 SGHDN, CDR2 FVKESK. The CDR3 loop spans 13 amino acids. The CDR3 bases are TGTGCCAGCAGCCAAGATAACTCCTACGAGCAGTACTTC. Its protein is CASSQDNSYEQYF.

This clone was seen a handful of times. The chain uses TRBV6-8 and TRBJ1-5; D gene uncertain. This CDR3 comprises 16 residues. Germline lookup yields CDR1 MNHGY and CDR2 SAAAGT. V lost 0 bases and J 0 bases, leaving 9 bases between the germline ends. CDR3 residues: CASSYSLRISNQPQHF. CDR3 DNA sequence: TGTGCCAGCAGTTACTCCCTCAGGATTAGCAATCAGCCCCAGCATTTT.

This chain joins TRBV27 and TRBJ2-3, with D uncertain. Germline values: CDR1 MNHEY, CDR2 SMNVEV (reference sequence). CDR3 length: 14 amino acids. Trimming removed 8 bases from V and 1 base from J, with 13 bases in between. The CDR3 sequence: CASRPLGGTDTQYF. In DNA form, the CDR3 reads TGTGCCAGCCGTCCTTTGGGTGGCACAGATACGCAGTATTTT.

The chain uses TRBV6-1 and TRBJ2-1, with TRBD2 matching over 14 bases. With 1 base clipped from V and 12 bases from J, the junction kept 5 bases outside the gene matches. The CDR3 is 15 residues long. Looked up from germline, CDR1 is MNHNS and CDR2 is SASEGT. CDR3 in amino acids: CASSEVRGTSGGQFF. The CDR3, as DNA: TGTGCCAGCAGTGAAGTTAGAGGGACTAGCGGGGGGCAGTTCTTC.

The chain recombines TRBV9 with TRBJ1-1, with TRBD1 identical over 7 bases. With V trimmed by 0 bases and J by 2 bases, 1 base remained unmatched. Germline lookup yields CDR1 SGDLS and CDR2 YYNGEE. This CDR3 has 14 amino acids. CDR3 in DNA: TGTGCCAGCAGCGTAGGACAGGGAAACACTGAAGCTTTCTTT. It translates to CASSVGQGNTEAFF.